This TCR beta chain came from a study of a mutant IDH1 vaccine in newly diagnosed glioma. Study as a whole: Commencement of vaccination occurred 4-6 weeks following radiotherapy alone, or concurrently with temozolomide cycles. Treated patients comprised around 60% males and approximately 40% females, mean age 40.4 years. Patients got radiotherapy, temozolomide, or both beforehand, and most got both.

TCRdb keeps only in-frame clones here, not all; method: immunoSEQ multiplex PCR. The table lists under 150,000 clones, approximately 87% of them singletons, with roughly 0.57% in the top ten. As to this clone: What it binds is unknown.

Time point given: week 11, during vaccination. It was 300 ug of mutant IDH1 20-mer peptide that made up each vaccine dose, given with topical imiquimod. The germline V gene has CDR1 SGHAT and CDR2 FQNNGV. V gave up 3 bases and J gave up 0 bases, with 7 bases separating them. This CDR3 comprises 14 residues. The sample here was PBMCs, taken from a glioma patient whose treatment included an IDH1 peptide vaccine. This receptor was identified in a woman in her forties or fifties with glioma. The V call is TRBV11-2, the J call TRBJ2-3, with a weak D call TRBD1 (6 bases). The CDR3 DNA reads TGTGCCAGCAGCTTTACAGGGAGCACAGATACGCAGTATTTT. Protein sequence: CASSFTGSTDTQYF.